The entry below describes one TCR beta chain. Its antigen is not known. Method: immunoSEQ multiplex PCR; TCRdb's copy keeps in-frame clones and lacks some. The sample consists of some 8,000 clones, 97% of them appearing once. This record belongs to a study of graft-versus-host responses after intestinal transplantation. The wider study: Recipients underwent multivisceral, liver-intestinal, or isolated intestinal transplants. Every transplant recipient was induced with anti-thymocyte globulin, then maintained on tacrolimus and steroids for roughly 3 years. Notes on the study in general: Researchers found GvH clones in recipient marrow, and some showed up first in ileum or blood. Allograft clonal ratios (graft-versus-host to host-versus-graft) were high in patients who had graft-donor T cell macrochimerism.

The TCR sequence derives from a human patient who received an intestinal transplant, so some T cells may come from the graft donor. The sample was PBMCs, taken 23 days after intestinal transplant.

This CDR3 reads CASSPPPVMNTEAFF. The CDR3 DNA reads as TGTGCCAGCTCACCACCGCCAGTCATGAACACTGAAGCTTTCTTT. The chain couples TRBV18 to TRBJ1-1, with D uncertain. The CDR3 totals 15 residues. Germline values: CDR1 KGHSH, CDR2 LQKENI. Trimming pared 0 bases from V and 0 bases from J, leaving 8 bases between.